This T cell receptor (beta chain) appears in the sequencing data of a study of blood T cell repertoires in COVID-19. Study as a whole: PBMCs, B-cell-depleted T cells, or T cells provided the cDNA or gDNA that made up the material.

In the original analysis: From reference gene primer amplification, estimates of nucleated cell counts were derived. Sequencing was performed with immunoSEQ multiplex PCR; in TCRdb, only in-frame clones are kept and a portion is missing. Clone size and the V and J calls come from that table; the DNA yielded D and trimming. The sample lists about 190,000 clones; around 83% were seen once. The CDR3 sequence is 17 residues long. The V and J ends lost 1 base and 3 bases, in that order; junction bases with no gene match: 11. Germline CDR1 reads SGHDT; CDR2 reads YYEEEE. The source material was peripheral blood. This clonotype was obtained from a woman in her thirties or forties with acute or convalescent COVID-19. The genes are TRBV5-6 and TRBJ1-1; 8 bases are shared with TRBD1. As DNA, the CDR3 is TGTGCCAGCAGCTTGCTTGGGACAGGCTTACTTCACACTGAAGCTTTCTTT. This encodes CASSLLGTGLLHTEAFF.